The next 32 T cell receptor beta chains were all read from a single sample in a study of PD-L1 blockade in urothelial cancer. TCRdb's copy holds only in-frame clones and misses some; the assay was immunoSEQ multiplex PCR. The data contain about 52,000 clones, 60% to 85% of them seen just once; the ten biggest clones take up 3.5% to 4.5%. The sequencing used PBMCs, collected around atezolizumab (anti-PD-L1) treatment. Receptor source: a man aged 70-80 years with urothelial cancer.

This chain uses TRBV5-1 with TRBJ1-1, with 10 bases identical to TRBD1. CDR1 is SGHRS and CDR2 is YFSETQ in the germline V gene. With 4 bases clipped from V and 5 bases from J, the junction kept 8 bases outside the gene matches. This CDR3 contains 15 residues. The CDR3 DNA reads TGCGCCAGCAGCGTTTCTGACAGGGGGCAGACTGAAGCTTTCTTT. Its protein product is CASSVSDRGQTEAFF. The entire variable domain, with the rest obtained from reference TRBV5-1 and TRBJ1-1, is as follows: KAGVTQTPRYLIKTRGQQVTLSCSPISGHRSVSWYQQTPGQGLQFLFEYFSETQRNKGNFPGRFSGRQFSNSRSEMNVSTLELGDSALYLCASSVSDRGQTEAFFGQGTRLTVV.

J is TRBJ1-5 and V is TRBV28; a weak D match, TRBD1 (5 bases). V gave up 5 bases and J gave up 7 bases, with 18 bases separating them. Looked up from germline, CDR1 is MDHEN and CDR2 is SYDVKM. CDR3 length: 15 amino acids. The CDR3 DNA is TGTGCCAGCAGTCCCCGGGGCGGGGAAGAGCAGCCCCAGCATTTT. Amino acids: CASSPRGGEEQPQHF.

The V gene is TRBV21-1, the J gene TRBJ1-2; the table's D call, TRBD1, has no DNA check behind it. TRBV21-1 is tagged as a pseudogene. The CDR3 runs 16 residues. The CDR3 DNA follows: TGTGCCAGCAGCAAAGTTTCGAGACAGGGGAACTATGGCTACACCTTC. The encoded protein is CASSKVSRQGNYGYTF.

The J gene is TRBJ2-1, the V gene TRBV7-9, with D possibly TRBD1 on 6 matching bases. CDR1 and CDR2 (germline): SEHNR, FQNEAQ (reference sequence). Trimming took off 5 bases at V and 8 bases at J, with 16 bases between the two ends. The CDR3 runs 14 residues. The CDR3: CASSQPGVLDEQFF. The CDR3 DNA sequence: TGTGCCAGCAGCCAACCAGGGGTACTCGATGAGCAGTTCTTC.

The chain combines TRBV2 with TRBJ2-1; D perhaps matches TRBD2 (5 bases). Germline CDR1 reads SNHLY; CDR2 reads FYNNEI. This CDR3 region has 14 residues. Between the trimmed V and J ends, which lost 5 bases and 6 bases, there was a span of 14 bases. CDR3 DNA sequence: TGTGCCAGCAGTCAACTAGGTCCACCCAATGAGCAGTTCTTC. It specifies CASSQLGPPNEQFF.

The chain uses TRBV7-2 and TRBJ1-6; 10 nucleotides agree with TRBD1. The germline CDR1 and CDR2 sequences are SGHTA and FQGNSA. The junction had 9 bases not matched to a gene; V was cut back by 1 base and J by 6 bases. The CDR3 loop spans 18 amino acids. CDR3 DNA sequence: TGTGCCAGCAGCTTAGTCGGGACAGGGGTTCTCGGTAATTCACCCCTCCACTTT. Translating it yields CASSLVGTGVLGNSPLHF. The whole variable domain, filled in from reference TRBV7-2 and TRBJ1-6, reads GAGVSQSPSNKVTEKGKDVELRCDPISGHTALYWYRQSLGQGLEFLIYFQGNSAPDKSGLPSDRFSAERTGGSVSTLTIQRTQQEDSAVYLCASSLVGTGVLGNSPLHFGNGTRLTVT.

The chain is built from TRBV11-2 and TRBJ2-1, with 12 bases that match TRBD2. The CDR3 spans 16 residues. V was clipped by 5 bases and J by 0 bases; unmatched bases: 2. Germline CDR1 reads SGHAT; CDR2 reads FQNNGV. CDR3 sequence (DNA): TGTGCCAGCAGCCGGACTAGCGGGGACTCCTACAATGAGCAGTTCTTC. Its protein product is CASSRTSGDSYNEQFF.

This chain joins TRBV9 and TRBJ2-6; 7 nucleotides match TRBD1. V gave up 4 bases and J gave up 3 bases; unmatched junction bases: 7. Per the germline V gene, CDR1 is SGDLS and CDR2 is YYNGEE. The CDR3 is 16 residues long. CDR3 amino acids: CASSPKGAGGANVLTF. The CDR3 nucleotides read TGTGCCAGCAGCCCCAAGGGGGCGGGTGGGGCCAACGTCCTGACTTTC.

The gene calls are TRBV12-5 and TRBJ2-7; 8 bases are a match to TRBD1. Germline V CDR1 and CDR2: LGHNT, FRNRAP. This CDR3 is 14 amino acids long. V lost 3 bases, J lost 6 bases, and 7 bases stayed unmatched. DNA for the CDR3: TGTGCTAGTGGTTTAGGACAGGGATTCGTCGAGCAGTACTTC. Translating gives CASGLGQGFVEQYF.

The rearrangement uses TRBV11-2 and TRBJ1-2; a weak D match, TRBD1 (5 bases). Between the trimmed V and J ends, which lost 0 bases and 2 bases, there was a span of 10 bases. Looked up from germline, CDR1 is SGHAT and CDR2 is FQNNGV. The CDR3 extends over 15 amino acids. Here the CDR3 DNA reads TGTGCCAGCAGCTTAGATTCAGGGCTAAACTATGGCTACACCTTC. This gives the protein CASSLDSGLNYGYTF.

The chain couples TRBV19 to TRBJ2-5, with a possible D match to TRBD2 (5 bases). Germline V CDR1 and CDR2: LNHDA, SQIVND (reference sequence). CDR3 size: 15 residues. The ends were cut back, 1 base at V and 1 base at J, with 10 bases in the middle. CDR3 in amino acids: CASSIVFGVQETQYF. In DNA form, the CDR3 reads TGTGCCAGTAGTATAGTGTTCGGGGTCCAAGAGACCCAGTACTTC.

The chain combines TRBV2 with TRBJ2-3; D is unresolved. The CDR3 spans 12 residues. The ends were cut back, 6 bases at V and 7 bases at J, with 11 bases in the middle. Germline V CDR1 and CDR2: SNHLY, FYNNEI. CDR3: CASRPASYTQYF. CDR3 sequence (DNA): TGTGCCAGCAGGCCCGCGAGTTATACGCAGTATTTT. Full variable domain (missing parts from reference TRBV2 and TRBJ2-3): EPEVTQTPSHQVTQMGQEVILRCVPISNHLYFYWYRQILGQKVEFLVSFYNNEISEKSEIFDDQFSVERPDGSNFTLKIRSTKLEDSAMYFCASRPASYTQYFGPGTRLTVL.

The chain uses TRBV19 and TRBJ1-4, with D unresolved. This CDR3 has 15 amino acids. Germline assignment: CDR1 LNHDA and CDR2 SQIVND (reference sequence). V lost 2 bases to trimming and J lost 5 bases, with 12 bases between them. The CDR3 sequence: CASSISPSPNEKLFF. The CDR3 DNA sequence: TGTGCCAGTAGTATAAGCCCTAGTCCGAATGAAAAACTGTTTTTT. The whole variable domain, remainder taken from reference TRBV19 and TRBJ1-4, is DGGITQSPKYLFRKEGQNVTLSCEQNLNHDAMYWYRQDPGQGLRLIYYSQIVNDFQKGDIAEGYSVSREKKESFPLTVTSAQKNPTAFYLCASSISPSPNEKLFFGSGTQLSVL.

As concerns this clone: This same CDR3 is encoded by further DNA sequences in the sample. The rearrangement uses TRBV19 and TRBJ1-5; D call uncertain. V lost 3 bases and J lost 0, with 6 bases in between. CDR3 length: 14 residues. CDR1 is LNHDA, CDR2 SQIVND, per germline (reference sequence). CDR3 region: CASSIGASNQPQHF. CDR3 DNA: TGTGCCAGTAGTATTGGAGCTAGCAATCAGCCCCAGCATTTT.

The chain combines TRBV18 with TRBJ1-1, with D unclear. The CDR3 has 12 residues. V was clipped by 4 bases and J by 4 bases, with 7 bases between them. The V gene's germline CDR1 is KGHSH and CDR2 LQKENI. CDR3 coding DNA: TGTGCCAGCTCACAGACGGGCACTGAAGCTTTCTTT. Its translation: CASSQTGTEAFF.

The chain recombines TRBV7-2 with TRBJ2-5, with 8 bases that match TRBD1. This CDR3 is 15 amino acids long. From germline, CDR1 is SGHTA and CDR2 FQGNSA. Trimming at V came to 2 bases and at J to 2 bases, leaving 4 bases not matched to a gene. CDR3 bases: TGTGCCAGCAGCTTACGACGGACAGGGCAAGAGACCCAGTACTTC. This gives the protein CASSLRRTGQETQYF.

As regards this clone: The sample contains more than one DNA sequence encoding this CDR3. This chain uses TRBV6-6 with TRBJ2-1; unclear D gene. The V and J ends lost 3 bases and 3 bases respectively, with 9 bases between them. Germline V gives CDR1 MNHNY, CDR2 SVGAGI (reference sequence). This CDR3 region has 14 residues. The CDR3 DNA follows: TGTGCCAGCAGTTATCCAGAAGTCTACAATGAGCAGTTCTTC. It specifies CASSYPEVYNEQFF.

The rearrangement joins TRBV11-2 to TRBJ1-4, with a possible D match to TRBD1 (5 bases). The CDR3 covers 14 residues. Per germline, CDR1 SGHAT and CDR2 FQNNGV. V lost 2 bases and J 8 bases, leaving 12 bases between the germline ends. The CDR3 DNA reads TGTGCCAGCAGCTTAAACCTACAGGCCGAAAAACTGTTTTTT. The encoded protein is CASSLNLQAEKLFF.

The chain employs TRBV4-1 and TRBJ1-3, with TRBD1 identical over 8 bases. This CDR3 is 18 amino acids long. V trimming: 3 bases; J trimming: 1 base; junction bases outside the gene matches: 11. Per germline, CDR1 MGHRA and CDR2 YSYEKL. The CDR3 region has the DNA TGCGCCAGCAGCCACCGGGACAGGCCTCCTGGATCTGGAAACACCATATATTTT. This translates into CASSHRDRPPGSGNTIYF.

This chain links TRBV11-3 with TRBJ2-3, with D maybe TRBD1 (7 bases). Between the trimmed V and J ends, which lost 2 bases and 4 bases, there was a span of 10 bases. The germline V gene has CDR1 SGHNT and CDR2 YENEEA. This CDR3 has 14 residues. The DNA of the CDR3 is TGTGCCAGCAGCTTATTCAGGGGGGCAGATACGCAGTATTTT. Encoded protein: CASSLFRGADTQYF.

V and J are TRBV2 and TRBJ1-2; D is unresolved. From germline, CDR1 is SNHLY and CDR2 FYNNEI. V was shortened by 4 bases and J by 4 bases, with 7 bases between the two germline ends. The CDR3 length is 12 residues. The CDR3 region is CASSVQLYGYTF. As DNA, the CDR3 is TGTGCCAGCAGTGTACAGCTCTATGGCTACACCTTC.

The rearrangement uses TRBV28 and TRBJ2-7, with D possibly TRBD2 on 6 matching bases. CDR1 MDHEN and CDR2 SYDVKM come from the germline V gene. CDR3 length: 14 residues. V lost 3 bases, J lost 6 bases, and 15 bases lay in between. The CDR3 loop reads CASSLGGSVREQYF. The CDR3 nucleotides are TGTGCCAGCAGTTTGGGGGGATCGGTGCGCGAGCAGTACTTC.

This clone was observed at least ten times. The J gene is TRBJ1-1, the V gene TRBV18, with 7 bases aligning to TRBD1. CDR3 length: 14 amino acids. V lost 3 bases to trimming and J lost 4 bases; unmatched junction nucleotides: 5. In germline, CDR1 is KGHSH, CDR2 LQKENI. This chain's CDR3 is CASSPRQGGTEAFF. CDR3 sequence (DNA): TGTGCCAGCTCACCCCGACAGGGAGGCACTGAAGCTTTCTTT.

The rearrangement links TRBV19 to TRBJ1-5, with 7 bases matching TRBD1. V shed 5 bases and J 0 bases; nucleotides not matched to a gene: 10. Germline V gene data show CDR1 as LNHDA and CDR2 as SQIVND (reference sequence). CDR3 length: 17 amino acids. The DNA for the CDR3 is TGTGCCAGTAGTCCCTACCGGGACAGTTATAGCAATCAGCCCCAGCATTTT. Translation: CASSPYRDSYSNQPQHF.

The DNA for the CDR3 is TGTGCCAGCAGTTTGCCAGGGGTGAACACTGAAGCTTTCTTT. Protein: CASSLPGVNTEAFF. The chain has TRBV28 and TRBJ1-1, with D possibly TRBD1 on 6 matching bases. The CDR3 loop spans 14 amino acids. Germline-derived CDR1 and CDR2 are MDHEN and SYDVKM. Trimming took 3 bases from V and 0 from J, leaving 8 bases between them. The full variable domain, completed using reference TRBV28 and TRBJ1-1, is DVKVTQSSRYLVKRTGEKVFLECVQDMDHENMFWYRQDPGLGLRLIYFSYDVKMKEKGDIPEGYSVSREKKERFSLILESASTNQTSMYLCASSLPGVNTEAFFGQGTRLTVV.

The chain recombines TRBV11-2 with TRBJ2-5, with 10 bases matching TRBD2. Germline V gene sequence: CDR1 SGHAT, CDR2 FQNNGV. The junction had 10 bases not matched to a gene; V was cut back by 1 base and J by 5 bases. The CDR3 consists of 17 residues. In DNA, the CDR3 is TGTGCCAGCAGCTTAGGGGTGGGACTAGCGTTGGGGGAGACCCAGTACTTC. Translating gives CASSLGVGLALGETQYF. The entire variable domain, with the rest obtained from reference TRBV11-2 and TRBJ2-5, is as follows: EAGVAQSPRYKIIEKRQSVAFWCNPISGHATLYWYQQILGQGPKLLIQFQNNGVVDDSQLPKDRFSAERLKGVDSTLKIQPAKLEDSAVYLCASSLGVGLALGETQYFGPGTRLLVL.

The J gene is TRBJ2-3, the V gene TRBV19; 7 bases match TRBD2. This CDR3 contains 14 residues. Germline-derived CDR1 and CDR2 are LNHDA and SQIVND (reference sequence). V was pared by 4 bases and J by 3 bases, with 4 bases of the junction left unmatched. The CDR3 nucleotides are TGTGCCAGTAGTAGGAGCGGGGCGACAGATACGCAGTATTTT. Its protein product is CASSRSGATDTQYF.

This clone was found a few times. The chain links TRBV2 to TRBJ2-2, with D tentatively TRBD1 (6 bases). Trimming left V 7 bases short and J 3 bases short, with 12 bases between. The V gene's germline CDR1 is SNHLY and CDR2 FYNNEI. The CDR3 contains 14 residues. CDR3 amino acids: CASTLGGYTGELFF. CDR3 nucleotide sequence: TGTGCCAGCACACTAGGGGGTTACACCGGGGAGCTGTTTTTT.

This clone was detected only once. The chain is built from TRBV18 and TRBJ2-1; 11 bases match TRBD2. Trimming at V came to 3 bases and at J to 6 bases, leaving 7 bases not matched to a gene. The CDR3 has 16 residues. Germline V gene data show CDR1 as KGHSH and CDR2 as LQKENI. Written as DNA, the CDR3 is TGTGCCAGCTCACCCACCGGGACTAGCGGCCCCAATGAGCAGTTCTTC. Translating gives CASSPTGTSGPNEQFF.

The chain recombines TRBV28 with TRBJ1-1; no definite D call. The CDR3 is 11 amino acids. Germline-derived CDR1 and CDR2 are MDHEN and SYDVKM. V was trimmed by 10 bases and J by 4 bases, leaving 10 bases between them. The CDR3 DNA reads as TGTGCCACCCTCTTTCGCACTGAAGCTTTCTTT. Translation gives CATLFRTEAFF.

In its sample, this clone was seen a few times. The chain recombines TRBV5-1 with TRBJ2-3; 10 bases are a match to TRBD2. V dropped 1 base and J dropped 0; count of bases not matched to a gene: 8. Germline loops: CDR1 SGHRS, CDR2 YFSETQ. The CDR3 runs 18 residues. The DNA for the CDR3 is TGCGCCAGCAGCTTGATCTCTAGCGGGGGCTCTAGCACAGATACGCAGTATTTT. Amino acids: CASSLISSGGSSTDTQYF.

The chain couples TRBV6-6 to TRBJ2-1, with 11 nucleotides matching TRBD2. Trimming removed 5 bases from V and 7 bases from J; junction bases left unmatched: 7. This CDR3 is built from 15 residues. Looked up from germline, CDR1 is MNHNY and CDR2 is SVGAGI (reference sequence). The CDR3 sequence is CASSGGLAERNEQFF. The CDR3 DNA sequence: TGTGCCAGCAGTGGGGGACTAGCGGAGCGGAATGAGCAGTTCTTC.